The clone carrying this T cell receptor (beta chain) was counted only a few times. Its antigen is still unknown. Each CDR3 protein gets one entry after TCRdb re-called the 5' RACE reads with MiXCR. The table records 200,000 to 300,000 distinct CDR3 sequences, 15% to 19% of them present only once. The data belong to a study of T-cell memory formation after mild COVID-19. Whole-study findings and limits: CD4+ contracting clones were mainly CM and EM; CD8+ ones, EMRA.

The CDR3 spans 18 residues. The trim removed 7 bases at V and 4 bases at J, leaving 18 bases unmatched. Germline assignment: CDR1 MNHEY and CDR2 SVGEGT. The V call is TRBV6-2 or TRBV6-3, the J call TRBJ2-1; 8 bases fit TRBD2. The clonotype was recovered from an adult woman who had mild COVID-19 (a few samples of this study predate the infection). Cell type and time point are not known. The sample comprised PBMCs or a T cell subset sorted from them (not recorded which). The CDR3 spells CASIYRGHGTRGYNEQFF. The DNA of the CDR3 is TGTGCCAGCATCTACCGGGGGCATGGGACTAGGGGATACAATGAGCAGTTCTTC.